This TCR beta chain comes out of a study of T cell repertoires in cytomegalovirus infection. Study-wide results and caveats: HLA-C-restricted CMV-specific TCR beta clonotypes prevailed in the ex vivo response. Identification of carriers of CMV plus the relevant HLA was performed using cumulative public TCR beta family frequency.

TCRdb analysed the reads with MiXCR anew, one entry per CDR3 protein. The repertoire holds about 280,000 distinct CDR3 sequences, with less than 25% as singletons. This clonotype was seen many times. Its antigen remains unknown. The ends were cut back, 6 bases at V and 1 base at J, with 13 bases in the middle. Germline CDR1 and CDR2: MDHEN and SYDVKM. The CDR3 is 16 amino acids. This sample comprised cultured PBMCs, obtained from culture after CMV antigen stimulation. The receptor comes from a human donor in good health (CMV status not recorded). Some clones in this sample may be carry-over from other donors' samples. V and J are TRBV28 and TRBJ2-6, with D possibly called TRBD1 or TRBD2 (6 bases each). CDR3 sequence: CASSPGGVSGANVLTF. CDR3 bases: TGTGCCAGCAGCCCCGGGGGCGTATCTGGGGCCAACGTCCTGACTTTC.